The 15 T cell receptor beta chains listed next were all sequenced from one sample in a study of glioma-infiltrating T cells. The iRepertoire nested amplicon-rescue multiplex PCR amplified TCR alpha and beta CDR3s from RNA. MiXCR, run by TCRdb on the multiplex PCR reads, gives a single entry per CDR3 protein. The sample holds 15,000 to 20,000 distinct CDR3 sequences, roughly 64% seen once. Source material: glioma tissue, nonneoplastic brain tissue, or PBMCs (not recorded which). The receptors shown here come from a human donor with low-grade glioma or glioblastoma, undergoing nonglioma brain surgery, or in good health (not recorded which).

This clonotype has a single count. V usage is TRBV15 and J usage is TRBJ1-3; D gene unclear. Germline V gives CDR1 LNHNV, CDR2 YYDKDF (reference sequence). The CDR3 runs to 14 residues. The V gene lost 3 bases and the J gene lost 8 bases, with 14 bases spanning the gap. CDR3 in DNA: TGTGCCACCAGCAGGGGCAATACGCGGGACACCATATATTTT. Translated: CATSRGNTRDTIYF.

This clonotype was counted only a few times. The V call is TRBV20-1, the J call TRBJ1-5; D unresolved. Trimming cost V 2 bases and J 2 bases, with 10 bases left between them. CDR3 length: 14 amino acids. Germline V gene data show CDR1 as DFQATT and CDR2 as SNEGSKA (reference sequence). The CDR3: CSARTGRGNQPQHF. The CDR3 region has the DNA TGCAGTGCTAGAACCGGACGCGGCAATCAGCCCCAGCATTTT.

Only a few counts were recorded for this clonotype. This chain uses TRBV27 with TRBJ1-2; D gene ambiguous. V gave up 5 bases and J gave up 1 base, with 17 bases separating them. The CDR3 spans 16 residues. CDR1 and CDR2 from the germline V gene are MNHEY and SMNVEV (reference sequence). CDR3 amino acids: CASSARLLTDNYGYTF. CDR3 bases: TGTGCCAGCAGTGCCCGACTCCTGACGGATAACTATGGCTACACCTTC.

The rearrangement joins TRBV27 to TRBJ2-7; 8 bases map to TRBD1. The length of the CDR3 is 15 residues. V shed 5 bases and J 6 bases; nucleotides not matched to a gene: 12. In germline, CDR1 is MNHEY, CDR2 SMNVEV (reference sequence). In DNA, the CDR3 is TGTGCCAGCAGTCTGGTCGACAGGGGAGGTAGCGAGCAGTACTTC. Amino acids: CASSLVDRGGSEQYF.

This clonotype was observed once. The chain is built from TRBV28 and TRBJ2-7, with a tentative D call TRBD1 (5 bases). Germline CDR1 reads MDHEN; CDR2 reads SYDVKM. CDR3 size: 17 residues. The ends were cut back, 4 bases at V and 2 bases at J, with 21 bases in the middle. The DNA of the CDR3 is TGTGCCAGCAGTTCATTCCTTCCGACAGTGGTTACCTACGAGCAGTACTTC. It specifies CASSSFLPTVVTYEQYF.

V is TRBV9 and J is TRBJ1-2, with D perhaps matching TRBD1 (6 bases). The V gene's germline CDR1 is SGDLS and CDR2 YYNGEE. The CDR3 runs 14 residues. V lost 3 bases to trimming and J lost 5 bases, with 14 bases between them. In nucleotides, the CDR3 is TGTGCCAGCAGCGATACACAGGGTGCTTATGGCTACACCTTC. It is translated as CASSDTQGAYGYTF.

V and J are TRBV6-2 or TRBV6-3 and TRBJ2-7; D not resolved. Germline V lookup: CDR1 MNHEY, CDR2 SVGEGT. The CDR3 extends over 12 amino acids. V was trimmed by 6 bases and J by 0 bases, leaving 6 bases between them. CDR3 residues: CASRNPSYEQYF. The CDR3 region has the DNA TGTGCCAGCAGAAACCCCTCCTACGAGCAGTACTTC.

The rearrangement links TRBV20-1 to TRBJ1-2, with D hard to call. V lost 5 bases and J 1 base, leaving 2 bases between the germline ends. The CDR3 covers 10 residues. Germline V gene data show CDR1 as DFQATT and CDR2 as SNEGSKA (reference sequence). CDR3 residues: CSADNYGYTF. CDR3 DNA sequence: TGCAGTGCTGATAACTATGGCTACACCTTC.

This clonotype was counted a few times. A much larger clone differs by one base, so this may be a read error. CDR3 sequence: CASQGTYSNQPKHF. CDR3 DNA: TGTGCCAGCCAGGGGACTTATAGCAATCAGCCCAAGCATTTT. V gene TRBV12-3 or TRBV12-4 combines with J gene TRBJ1-5, with D possibly matching TRBD1 (6 bases). The CDR3 loop spans 14 amino acids.

The chain uses TRBV11-2 and TRBJ2-6; tentative D call: TRBD1 (6 bases). Trimming shortened V by 4 bases and J by 3 bases, and 19 bases separated the two germline ends. Germline CDR1 and CDR2: SGHAT and FQNNGV. CDR3 length equals 18 residues. The chain's CDR3 is CASSSRDKSLFGANVLTF. The CDR3 bases are TGTGCCAGCAGCTCCCGGGACAAGTCCTTATTTGGGGCCAACGTCCTGACTTTC.

This clonotype has a count of ten or more. This chain connects TRBV6-1 to TRBJ2-5; D gene uncertain. V lost 6 bases and J 4 bases, leaving 9 bases between the germline ends. From germline, CDR1 is MNHNS and CDR2 SASEGT. The CDR3 runs to 12 residues. This CDR3 is CASSRTRETQYF. The CDR3 DNA reads TGTGCCAGCAGCCGGACGAGAGAGACCCAGTACTTC.

This clonotype is termed medium-sized (0.01 to 0.1%). The rearrangement uses TRBV20-1 and TRBJ2-1; D gene uncertain. Germline V gene sequence: CDR1 DFQATT, CDR2 SNEGSKA (reference sequence). Trimming left V 5 bases short and J 4 bases short, with 6 bases between. The CDR3 extends over 11 amino acids. The CDR3 DNA sequence: TGCAGTGCTCTCAATTACAATGAGCAGTTCTTC. This sequence encodes CSALNYNEQFF.

The chain has TRBV7-2 and TRBJ1-1; D is unclear. V was cut by 1 base and J by 4 bases, with 7 bases left in between. CDR1 is SGHTA and CDR2 is FQGNSA in the germline V gene. This CDR3 has 13 amino acids. CDR3 residues: CASSLVEGTEAFF. The CDR3 coding sequence is TGTGCCAGCAGCTTAGTGGAGGGCACTGAAGCTTTCTTT.

The rearrangement links TRBV4-2 to TRBJ2-5; 9 nucleotides match TRBD1. The CDR3 extends over 15 amino acids. V dropped 8 bases and J dropped 13; count of bases not matched to a gene: 20. Germline CDR1 LGHNA, CDR2 YNFKEQ. The CDR3 loop reads CASGAGTGLGSDRYF. CDR3 bases: TGTGCCAGCGGGGCCGGGACAGGGTTGGGAAGTGACCGGTACTTC.

The gene calls are TRBV9 and TRBJ2-1, with 7 positions matching TRBD2. The CDR3 loop spans 15 amino acids. Germline V gene lookup returns CDR1 SGDLS and CDR2 YYNGEE. Losses at the gene ends were 3 bases for V and 3 bases for J; bases not matched to a gene: 6. The CDR3 DNA reads as TGTGCCAGCAGCGAATACGGGGGGTACTACAATGAGCAGTTCTTC. Translating gives CASSEYGGYYNEQFF.